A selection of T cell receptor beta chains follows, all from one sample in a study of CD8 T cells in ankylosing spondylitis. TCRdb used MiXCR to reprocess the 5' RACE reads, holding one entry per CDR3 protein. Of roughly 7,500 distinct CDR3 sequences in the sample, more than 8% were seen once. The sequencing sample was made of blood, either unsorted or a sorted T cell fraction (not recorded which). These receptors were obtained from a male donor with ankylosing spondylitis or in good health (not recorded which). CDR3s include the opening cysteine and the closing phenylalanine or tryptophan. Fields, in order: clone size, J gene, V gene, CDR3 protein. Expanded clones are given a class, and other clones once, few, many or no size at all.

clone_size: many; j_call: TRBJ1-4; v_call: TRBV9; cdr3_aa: CASSVSGLGDEKLFF
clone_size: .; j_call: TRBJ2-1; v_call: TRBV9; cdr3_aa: CASSVMGSTEQFF
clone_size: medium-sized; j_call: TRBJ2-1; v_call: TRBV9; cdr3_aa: CASSSDLGEQFF
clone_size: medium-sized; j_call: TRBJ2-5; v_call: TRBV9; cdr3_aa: CASSVDKEMTGPRETQYF
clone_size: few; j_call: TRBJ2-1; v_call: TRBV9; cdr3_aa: CASSRAGEQFF
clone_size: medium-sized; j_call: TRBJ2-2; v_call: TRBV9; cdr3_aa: CASSARQGRTGELFF
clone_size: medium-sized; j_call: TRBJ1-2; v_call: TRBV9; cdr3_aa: CASSSGGGGYTF
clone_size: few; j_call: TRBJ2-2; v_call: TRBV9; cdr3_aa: CASKGTSGSGELFF
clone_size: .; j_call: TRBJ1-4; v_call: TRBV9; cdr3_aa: CASSVEPSDRYNEKLFF
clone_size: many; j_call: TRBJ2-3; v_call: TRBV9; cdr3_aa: CASSPKRDGKTDTQYF
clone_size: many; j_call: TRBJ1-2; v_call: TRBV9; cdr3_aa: CASSVVGGQEGYTF
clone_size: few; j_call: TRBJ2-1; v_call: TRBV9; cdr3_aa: CASSVGRTVGYEQFF
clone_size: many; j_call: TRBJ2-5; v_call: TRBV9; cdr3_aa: CASSPPGQGSYETQYF
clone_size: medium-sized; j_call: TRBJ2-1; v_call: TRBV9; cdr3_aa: CASSVFGGSSYNEQFF
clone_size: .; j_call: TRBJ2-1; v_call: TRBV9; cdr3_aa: CASSGWRVKTSGASSYNEQFF
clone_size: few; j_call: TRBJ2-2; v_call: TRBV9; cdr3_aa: CASSFSTASGGSGTGELFF
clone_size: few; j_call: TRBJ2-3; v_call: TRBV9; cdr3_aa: CASSVAGGRGTDTQYF
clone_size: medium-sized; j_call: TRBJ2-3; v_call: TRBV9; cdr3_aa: CASSVGTSGWTDTQYF
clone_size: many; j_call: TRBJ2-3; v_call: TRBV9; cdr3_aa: CASRGGGAVAGGGSTDTQYF
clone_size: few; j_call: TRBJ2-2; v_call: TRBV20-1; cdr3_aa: CSARLGNGARELFF
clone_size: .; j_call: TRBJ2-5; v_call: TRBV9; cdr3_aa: CASSEAGGRETQYF
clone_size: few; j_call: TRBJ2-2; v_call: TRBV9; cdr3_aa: CASSESGTGWTGELFF
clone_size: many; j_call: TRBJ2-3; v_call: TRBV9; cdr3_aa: CASSVPGLADSSEDDTQYF
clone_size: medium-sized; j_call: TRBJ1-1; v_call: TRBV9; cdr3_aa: CASSAQRQGTTEAFF
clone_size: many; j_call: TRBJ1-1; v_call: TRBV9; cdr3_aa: CASSVLTYTEAFF
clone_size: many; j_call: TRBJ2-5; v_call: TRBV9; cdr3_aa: CASSVGGWQQETQYF
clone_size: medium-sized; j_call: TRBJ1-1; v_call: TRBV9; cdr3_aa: CASSQDRGVTEAFF
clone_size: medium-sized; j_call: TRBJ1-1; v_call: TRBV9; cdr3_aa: CASSVDDTAEAFF
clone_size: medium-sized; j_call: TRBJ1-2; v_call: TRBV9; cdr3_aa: CASSGSGTRRYYGYTF
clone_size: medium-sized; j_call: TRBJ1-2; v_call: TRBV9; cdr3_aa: CASTRTGPNYGYTF
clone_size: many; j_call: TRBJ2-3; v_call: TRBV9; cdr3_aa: CASSVEGGLITDTQYF
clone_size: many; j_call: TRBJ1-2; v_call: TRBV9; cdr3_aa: CASSVGGSPNYGYTF
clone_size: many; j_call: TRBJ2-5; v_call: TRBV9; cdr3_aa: CASSVFAGDGETQYF
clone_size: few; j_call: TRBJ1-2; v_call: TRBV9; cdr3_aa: CASSVGTGGGYGYTF
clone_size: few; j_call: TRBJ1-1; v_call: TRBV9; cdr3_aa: CASSETGNAEAFF
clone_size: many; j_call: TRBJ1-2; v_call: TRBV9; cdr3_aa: CASSAEQGFSGYTF
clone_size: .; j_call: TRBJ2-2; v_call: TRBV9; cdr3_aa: CASSVEDTGELFF
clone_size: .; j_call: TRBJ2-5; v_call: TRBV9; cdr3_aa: CASTGSGSQETQYF
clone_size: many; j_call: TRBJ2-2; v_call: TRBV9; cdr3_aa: CASSVNDGELFF
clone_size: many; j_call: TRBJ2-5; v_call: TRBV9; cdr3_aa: CASSGSGGGSETQYF
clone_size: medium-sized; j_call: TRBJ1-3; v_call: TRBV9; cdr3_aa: CASTSQGLSGNTIYF
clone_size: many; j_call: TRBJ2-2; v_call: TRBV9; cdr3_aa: CASSVSQLGTGELFF
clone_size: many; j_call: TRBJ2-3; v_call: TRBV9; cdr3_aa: CASSPGETSTDTQYF
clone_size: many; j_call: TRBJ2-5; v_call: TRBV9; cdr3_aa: CASSVDGADQETQYF
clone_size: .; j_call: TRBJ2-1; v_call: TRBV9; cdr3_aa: CASSPDSNEQFF
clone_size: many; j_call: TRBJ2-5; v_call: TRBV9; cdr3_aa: CASSVTSAVQETQYF
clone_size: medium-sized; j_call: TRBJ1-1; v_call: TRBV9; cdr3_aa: CASSVVGGSNTEAFF
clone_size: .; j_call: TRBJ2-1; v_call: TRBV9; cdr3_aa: CASSPRGGGVYNEQFF
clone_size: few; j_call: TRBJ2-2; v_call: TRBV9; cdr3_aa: CASSVGGYTGELFF
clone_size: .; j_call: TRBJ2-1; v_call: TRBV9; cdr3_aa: CASSALAGGEQFF
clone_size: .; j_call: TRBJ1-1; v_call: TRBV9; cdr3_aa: CASSPQGAMNTEAFF
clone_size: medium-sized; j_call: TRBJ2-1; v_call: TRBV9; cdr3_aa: CASSSSGRSYNEQFF
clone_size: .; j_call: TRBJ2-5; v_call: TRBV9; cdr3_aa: CASSFTKGGPGEAQYF
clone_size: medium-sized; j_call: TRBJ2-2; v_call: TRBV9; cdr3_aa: CASSVGWGLAANTGELFF
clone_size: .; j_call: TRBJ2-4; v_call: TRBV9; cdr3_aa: CASTSGRENIQYF
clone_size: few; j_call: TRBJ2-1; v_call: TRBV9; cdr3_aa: CASSVVATGLYNEQFF